The 12 T cell receptor beta chains below all came from one sample that was sequenced in a study of a mutant IDH1 vaccine in newly diagnosed glioma (TCRdb year 2021). Reading the label with the study, this specimen's time point is: week 47, end of study. Each vaccine dose, consisting of 300 ug of a 20-mer mutant IDH1 peptide in Montanide, was administered subcutaneously with topical imiquimod. Libraries were prepared through the immunoSEQ multiplex PCR assay. Drawn from immuneACCESS, this table holds only the in-frame rearrangements with V and J called that TCRdb kept. Clones are partly lost; checked studies trace under half to an unresolved V gene and leave the rest unexplained. This sample has around 65,000 clones in its table, and roughly 87% of those were observed once. Together, the top ten hold 3.5% to 4.5% of the sample. Antigens of these TCRs are unknown. Sequences were derived from PBMCs, sampled from a glioma patient whose treatment included an IDH1 peptide vaccine. The receptors here all came from a man aged 30 to 39 with glioma.

This clone showed up just once. The chain combines TRBV18 with TRBJ2-6; weak D call: TRBD1 (5 bases). Germline V gives CDR1 KGHSH, CDR2 LQKENI. This CDR3 spans 17 amino acids. V dropped 5 bases and J dropped 2 bases, with 16 bases sitting between them. CDR3 sequence (DNA): TGTGCCAGCTCAGATCGACATCAGGGTACTGGGGCCAACGTCCTGACTTTC. As protein: CASSDRHQGTGANVLTF.

This chain joins TRBV14 and TRBJ1-1; no reliable D call. Per germline, CDR1 SGHDN and CDR2 FVKESK. V gave up 4 bases and J gave up 5 bases, with 11 bases separating them. The CDR3 runs to 13 residues. The CDR3 here is CASSPYIGTEAFF. The CDR3 DNA reads as TGTGCCAGCAGCCCGTATATCGGTACTGAAGCTTTCTTT. The full variable domain, with the rest looked up from reference TRBV14 and TRBJ1-1, is EAGVTQFPSHSVIEKGQTVTLRCDPISGHDNLYWYRRVMGKEIKFLLHFVKESKQDESGMPNNRFLAERTGGTYSTLKVQPAELEDSGVYFCASSPYIGTEAFFGQGTRLTVV.

This chain connects TRBV28 to TRBJ1-4; 9 positions agree with TRBD1. Trimming cost V 4 bases and J 5 bases; bases outside gene matches: 2. Germline CDR1 MDHEN, CDR2 SYDVKM. This CDR3 region has 14 residues. The CDR3 bases are TGTGCCAGCAGTTCGACAGGGGGGAATGAAAAACTGTTTTTT. Protein: CASSSTGGNEKLFF.

The chain recombines TRBV15 with TRBJ2-3, with TRBD2 matching 8 bases. J lost 3 bases, V lost 5 bases, and 13 bases had no gene match. The CDR3 has 17 residues. Germline values: CDR1 LNHNV, CDR2 YYDKDF (reference sequence). CDR3 in amino acids: CATSGLQSSGLTDTQYF. The CDR3 DNA reads TGTGCCACCAGCGGACTGCAATCTAGCGGGTTGACAGATACGCAGTATTTT. Complete variable domain (other parts from reference TRBV15 and TRBJ2-3): DAMVIQNPRYQVTQFGKPVTLSCSQTLNHNVMYWYQQKSSQAPKLLFHYYDKDFNNEADTPDNFQSRRPNTSFCFLDIRSPGLGDTAMYLCATSGLQSSGLTDTQYFGPGTRLTVL.

The chain couples TRBV19 to TRBJ1-2; no definite D call. The germline CDR1 and CDR2 sequences are LNHDA and SQIVND (reference sequence). V was shortened by 2 bases and J by 1 base, with 11 bases between the two germline ends. The CDR3 is 15 amino acids. CDR3 sequence (DNA): TGTGCCAGTAGTATACTCCGAGAGATTAACTATGGCTACACCTTC. Translation gives CASSILREINYGYTF.

The CDR3 loop reads CASRGISTDTQYF. The CDR3 DNA reads TGTGCCAGCCGAGGAATTTCCACAGATACGCAGTATTTT. This chain uses TRBV11-2 with TRBJ2-3; no clear D gene. Germline CDR1 and CDR2: SGHAT and FQNNGV. This CDR3 is 13 amino acids long. Trimming left V 8 bases short and J 2 bases short, with 11 bases between.

The chain links TRBV5-5 to TRBJ2-2; D is perhaps TRBD1 (5 bases). V was clipped by 1 base and J by 4 bases, with 11 bases between them. The CDR3 is made up of 15 amino acids. Germline V gives CDR1 SGHKS, CDR2 YYEKEE (reference sequence). The CDR3 sequence: CASSLYQGTTGELFF. The CDR3 DNA follows: TGTGCCAGCAGCTTGTATCAGGGAACCACCGGGGAGCTGTTTTTT.

The chain links TRBV6-1 to TRBJ1-2; weak D call: TRBD1 (5 bases). Germline loops: CDR1 MNHNS, CDR2 SASEGT. The CDR3 runs 13 residues. Between the trimmed V and J ends, which lost 5 bases and 8 bases, there was a span of 15 bases. CDR3 amino acids: CASSIGQAEGYTF. The DNA for the CDR3 is TGTGCCAGCAGTATCGGACAAGCGGAAGGCTACACCTTC.

The genes are TRBV13 and TRBJ2-5, with D uncertain. V was cut by 0 bases and J by 5 bases, with 10 bases left in between. The CDR3 sequence is 14 residues long. Germline assignment: CDR1 PRHDT and CDR2 FYEKMQ (reference sequence). The CDR3 is CASSLGPLSETQYF. The DNA of the CDR3 is TGTGCCAGCAGCTTAGGTCCGTTGTCGGAGACCCAGTACTTC.

The chain joins TRBV29-1 to TRBJ2-1; 12 bases match TRBD2. V lost 1 base and J lost 4; bases outside the gene matches: 8. Looked up from germline, CDR1 is SQVTM and CDR2 is ANQGSEA. The CDR3 is made up of 17 amino acids. For the CDR3, the DNA is TGCAGCGTTGAAGGAGGACTAGCGGGGACAAAATACAATGAGCAGTTCTTC. Translating gives CSVEGGLAGTKYNEQFF.

This rearrangement joins TRBV5-1 to TRBJ2-3; D gene ambiguous. Per the germline V gene, CDR1 is SGHRS and CDR2 is YFSETQ. Trimming cost V 4 bases and J 2 bases, with 11 bases left between them. This CDR3 is 14 amino acids long. Here the CDR3 reads CASSPTPYTDTQYF. In DNA form, the CDR3 reads TGCGCCAGCAGCCCGACACCATACACAGATACGCAGTATTTT. The full variable domain, in which reference TRBV5-1 and TRBJ2-3 provide the parts outside the CDR3, is KAGVTQTPRYLIKTRGQQVTLSCSPISGHRSVSWYQQTPGQGLQFLFEYFSETQRNKGNFPGRFSGRQFSNSRSEMNVSTLELGDSALYLCASSPTPYTDTQYFGPGTRLTVL.

This clone was seen just once. This sequence joins TRBV18 and TRBJ1-2; TRBD1 is a possible D gene (6 bases). V was clipped by 5 bases and J by 7 bases, with 23 bases between them. Per the germline V gene, CDR1 is KGHSH and CDR2 is LQKENI. The CDR3 loop spans 16 amino acids. The CDR3 region has the DNA TGTGCCAGCTCATCTGGACAGACGTCCAATTCGGGTGGCTACACCTTC. Translation: CASSSGQTSNSGGYTF.